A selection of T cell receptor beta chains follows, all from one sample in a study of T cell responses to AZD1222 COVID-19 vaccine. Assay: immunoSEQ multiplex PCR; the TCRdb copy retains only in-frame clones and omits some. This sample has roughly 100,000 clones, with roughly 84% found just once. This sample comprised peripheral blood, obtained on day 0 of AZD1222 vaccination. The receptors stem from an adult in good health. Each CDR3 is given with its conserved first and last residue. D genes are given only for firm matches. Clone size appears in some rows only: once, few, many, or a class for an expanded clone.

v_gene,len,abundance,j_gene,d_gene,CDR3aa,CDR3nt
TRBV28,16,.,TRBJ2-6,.,CASSFPGQAAANVLTF,TGTGCCAGCAGTTTCCCCGGACAAGCCGCGGCCAACGTCCTGACTTTC
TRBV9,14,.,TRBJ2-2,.,CASSTSSGGGELFF,TGTGCCAGCAGCACCTCCAGCGGCGGCGGGGAGCTGTTTTTT
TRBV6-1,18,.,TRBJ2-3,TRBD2,CASSARLGLAGGGGTQYF,TGTGCCAGCAGTGCTAGACTGGGACTAGCGGGAGGGGGAGGAACGCAGTATTTT
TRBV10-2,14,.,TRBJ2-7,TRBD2,CASRSGAGGYEQYF,TGCGCCAGCCGGTCGGGGGCGGGGGGCTACGAGCAGTACTTC
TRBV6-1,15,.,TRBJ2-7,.,CASSEADGASYEQYF,TGTGCCAGCAGTGAAGCCGACGGGGCCTCCTACGAGCAGTACTTC
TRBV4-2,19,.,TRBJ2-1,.,CASSQVPPSFGSSYNEQFF,TGTGCCAGCAGCCAAGTCCCCCCTAGCTTCGGGAGCTCCTACAATGAGCAGTTCTTC
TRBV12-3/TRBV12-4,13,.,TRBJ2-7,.,CASSTASYYEQYF,TGTGCCAGCAGCACCGCGTCTTACTACGAGCAGTACTTC
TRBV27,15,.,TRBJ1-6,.,CASTRRVGVHSPLHF,TGTGCCAGCACCCGCAGGGTTGGCGTACATTCACCCCTCCACTTT
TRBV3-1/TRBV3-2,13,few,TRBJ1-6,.,CASSPEHNSPLHF,TGTGCCAGCAGCCCGGAACATAATTCACCCCTCCACTTT
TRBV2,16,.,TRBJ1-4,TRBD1,CASRRQGGATNEKLFF,TGTGCCAGCAGACGACAGGGGGGTGCAACTAATGAAAAACTGTTTTTT
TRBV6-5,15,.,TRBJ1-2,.,CASSYSYTGASGYTF,TGTGCCAGCAGTTACTCGTATACGGGGGCCTCTGGCTACACCTTC
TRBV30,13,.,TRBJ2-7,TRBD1,CAWRGTGSYEQYF,TGTGCCTGGAGGGGGACAGGTTCCTACGAGCAGTACTTC
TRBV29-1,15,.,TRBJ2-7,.,CSVEAEGPVPYEQYF,TGCAGCGTTGAAGCAGAGGGCCCAGTCCCCTACGAGCAGTACTTC
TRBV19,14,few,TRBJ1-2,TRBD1,CASSIHSGQMGYTF,TGTGCCAGTAGTATACACTCGGGACAGATGGGCTACACCTTC
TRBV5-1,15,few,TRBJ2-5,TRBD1,CASSLGTVTTETQYF,TGCGCCAGCAGCCTAGGGACAGTAACTACAGAGACCCAGTACTTC
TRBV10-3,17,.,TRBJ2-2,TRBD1,CAISESTGTVDTGELFF,TGTGCCATCAGTGAGTCGACAGGGACCGTCGACACCGGGGAGCTGTTTTTT
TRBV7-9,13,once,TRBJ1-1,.,CASSLGGLSEAFF,TGTGCCAGCAGCTTAGGGGGACTGTCTGAAGCTTTCTTT
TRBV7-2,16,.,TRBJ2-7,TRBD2,CASSFLMLAGDSEQYF,TGTGCCAGCAGCTTCTTAATGCTAGCGGGAGATAGCGAGCAGTACTTC
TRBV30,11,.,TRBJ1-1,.,CAGRLRTEAFF,TGTGCCGGAAGGTTAAGGACTGAAGCTTTCTTT
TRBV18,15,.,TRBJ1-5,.,CASSQLQRSSEPQHF,TGTGCCAGCTCTCAACTTCAAAGATCATCCGAGCCCCAGCATTTT
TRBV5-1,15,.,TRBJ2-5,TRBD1,CASSPVTGSEETQYF,TGCGCCAGCAGTCCGGTGACAGGGAGTGAAGAGACCCAGTACTTC
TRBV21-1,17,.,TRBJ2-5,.,CASSKGSSGIFQETQYF,TGTGCCAGCAGCAAGGGTTCTAGCGGGATTTTTCAAGAGACCCAGTACTTC
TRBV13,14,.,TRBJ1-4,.,CASSPTPRGEKLFF,TGTGCCAGCAGCCCGACTCCTAGGGGGGAAAAACTGTTTTTT
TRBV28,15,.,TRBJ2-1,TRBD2,CASRFGLAGVNEQFF,TGTGCCAGCAGGTTCGGACTAGCGGGAGTTAATGAGCAGTTCTTC
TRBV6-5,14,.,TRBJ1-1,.,CASSYREGITEAFF,TGTGCCAGCAGTTACAGGGAAGGTATCACTGAAGCTTTCTTT
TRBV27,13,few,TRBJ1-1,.,CASRGVTDTEAFF,TGTGCCAGCCGGGGTGTCACGGATACTGAAGCTTTCTTT
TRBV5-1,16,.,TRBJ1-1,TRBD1,CASSSAGGQANWGAFF,TGCGCCAGCAGCTCCGCTGGGGGACAGGCGAACTGGGGGGCTTTCTTT
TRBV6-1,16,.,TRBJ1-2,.,CASSEAMAGANYGYTF,TGTGCCAGCAGTGAAGCGATGGCGGGAGCTAACTATGGCTACACCTTC
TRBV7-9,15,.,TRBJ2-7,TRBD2,CASSRGTSGSYEQYF,TGTGCCAGCAGCCGGGGGACTAGCGGGAGCTACGAGCAGTACTTC
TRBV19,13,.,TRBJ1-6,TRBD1,CASRDSLNSPLHF,TGTGCCAGCAGGGACAGCCTAAATTCACCCCTCCACTTT
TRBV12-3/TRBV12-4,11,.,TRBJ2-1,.,CASSFLDEQFF,TGTGCCAGCAGTTTTCTGGATGAGCAGTTCTTC
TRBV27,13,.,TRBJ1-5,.,CASSLFWDQPQHF,TGTGCCAGCAGTTTATTCTGGGATCAGCCCCAGCATTTT
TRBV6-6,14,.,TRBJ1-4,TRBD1,CASSSWDREGPLFF,TGTGCCAGCAGTTCATGGGACAGGGAAGGTCCACTGTTTTTT
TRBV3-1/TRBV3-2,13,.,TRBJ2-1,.,CASSPIRSWEQFF,TGTGCCAGCAGCCCAATTCGGTCATGGGAGCAGTTCTTC
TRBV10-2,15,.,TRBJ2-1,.,CASSAQLDSYNEQFF,TGCGCCAGCAGTGCTCAATTGGACTCCTACAATGAGCAGTTCTTC
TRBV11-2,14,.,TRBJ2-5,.,CASSLLDNQETQYF,TGTGCCAGCAGCTTACTTGACAACCAAGAGACCCAGTACTTC
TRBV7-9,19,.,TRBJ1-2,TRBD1,CASSSSVGTGSVPNYGYTF,TGTGCCAGCAGTTCCTCCGTTGGGACAGGTTCTGTCCCTAACTATGGCTACACCTTC
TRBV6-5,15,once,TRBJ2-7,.,CASSYSGGWAYEQYF,TGTGCCAGCAGTTACTCAGGGGGGTGGGCCTACGAGCAGTACTTC
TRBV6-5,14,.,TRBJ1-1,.,CASRPPRGHSEAFF,TGTGCCAGCAGACCCCCCAGGGGACACTCTGAAGCTTTCTTT
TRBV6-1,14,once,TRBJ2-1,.,CASQEGSGNNEQFF,TGTGCCAGCCAGGAGGGGTCAGGGAACAATGAGCAGTTCTTC
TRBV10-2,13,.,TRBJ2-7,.,CASSGSGNYEQYF,TGCGCCAGCAGTGGGTCAGGGAACTACGAGCAGTACTTC
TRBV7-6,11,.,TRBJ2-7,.,CASSLNQEQYF,TGTGCCAGCAGCTTAAACCAGGAGCAGTACTTC
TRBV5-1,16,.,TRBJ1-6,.,CASSLEGGDYNSPLHF,TGCGCCAGCAGCTTGGAAGGCGGAGATTATAATTCACCCCTCCACTTT
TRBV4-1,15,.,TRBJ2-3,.,CASSHLGLPTDTQYF,TGCGCCAGCAGCCACCTGGGACTCCCCACAGATACGCAGTATTTT
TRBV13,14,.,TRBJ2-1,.,CASSPSDGVDGQFF,TGTGCCAGCAGCCCCTCGGACGGCGTGGACGGGCAGTTCTTC
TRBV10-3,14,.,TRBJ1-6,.,CAISEREYNSPLHF,TGTGCCATCAGTGAGAGGGAATATAATTCACCCCTCCACTTT
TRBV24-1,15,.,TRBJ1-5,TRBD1,CATSDSGQGVQPQHF,TGTGCCACCAGTGACTCGGGACAGGGGGTTCAGCCCCAGCATTTT
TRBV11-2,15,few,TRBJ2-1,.,CASSVGVGGGNEQFF,TGTGCCAGCAGCGTCGGGGTGGGGGGAGGCAATGAGCAGTTCTTC
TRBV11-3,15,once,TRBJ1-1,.,CASSLGGQLNTEAFF,TGTGCCAGCAGCTTAGGGGGGCAGTTGAACACTGAAGCTTTCTTT
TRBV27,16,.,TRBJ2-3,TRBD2,CASRFGLAGYTDTQYF,TGTGCCAGCAGATTCGGACTAGCCGGATACACAGATACGCAGTATTTT
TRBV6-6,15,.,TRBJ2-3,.,CASSYGAAKVDTQYF,TGTGCCAGCAGTTACGGGGCGGCGAAGGTTGATACGCAGTATTTT
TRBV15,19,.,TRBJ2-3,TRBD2,CATSRATSWGGSGTDTQYF,TGTGCCACCAGCAGAGCAACTTCCTGGGGCGGGAGTGGCACAGATACGCAGTATTTT